These T cell receptor beta chains were read from a single sample in a study of cytomegalovirus exposure and HLA in healthy donors. Repertoires were generated with immunoSEQ multiplex PCR, while TCRdb's copy carries only in-frame clones and drops some. Altogether about 190,000 clones are present, around four fifths being singletons, with the ten largest covering 1.5% to 2%. What was sequenced was PBMCs. These receptors originate from a man aged 35 to 55 in good health and CMV-seropositive. The CDR3 runs from the conserved cysteine through the conserved F or W. A D gene is named only where the DNA matches it firmly. Some rows have no size entry. The others give once, few or many, or a class for an expanded clone.

D gene | J gene | V gene | clone size | CDR3 DNA | CDR3 protein
NA | TRBJ2-7 | TRBV5-1 | NA | TGCGCCAGCAGCTTGGCCGGTTCGAGTCTGGAGCAGTACTTC | CASSLAGSSLEQYF
NA | TRBJ2-7 | TRBV6-1 | NA | TGTGCCAGCAGTTGGGCCGGGGACTCCGGCGAGCAGTACTTC | CASSWAGDSGEQYF
NA | TRBJ1-4 | TRBV5-6 | NA | TGTGCCAGCAGCTTAGGGGTTGCAACTAATGAAAAACTGTTTTTT | CASSLGVATNEKLFF
NA | TRBJ1-2 | TRBV6-1 | few | TGTGCCAGCAGTGAAGAGCAACGGAACTATGGCTACACCTTC | CASSEEQRNYGYTF
TRBD1 | TRBJ1-5 | TRBV4-2 | once | TGTGCCAGCAGCCCTCGGACAGGGGGACAGCCCCAGCATTTT | CASSPRTGGQPQHF
NA | TRBJ2-1 | TRBV2 | NA | TGTGCCAGCAAAGTCCTGGGACTTAGATATATTAGTGAGCAGTTCTTC | CASKVLGLRYISEQFF
NA | TRBJ1-1 | TRBV5-1 | NA | TGCGCCAGCAGCCGTACAGGGCAGAACACTGAAGCTTTCTTT | CASSRTGQNTEAFF
TRBD2 | TRBJ2-3 | TRBV5-6 | NA | TGTGCCAGCAGCCGGACTAGGCCCACAGATACGCAGTATTTT | CASSRTRPTDTQYF
NA | TRBJ2-5 | TRBV6-7 | NA | TGTGCCAGCAGTTACTCGTGTTCTCGGGAGACCCAAGAGACCCAGTACTTC | CASSYSCSRETQETQYF
NA | TRBJ1-2 | TRBV6-6 | NA | TGTGCCAGCAGTTACGTGACAGCGCCGAACTATGGCTACACCTTC | CASSYVTAPNYGYTF
TRBD1 | TRBJ1-4 | TRBV19 | NA | TGTGCCAGTAGTAGTTGGACAGGGGGGGAAGAAAAACTGTTTTTT | CASSSWTGGEEKLFF
NA | TRBJ2-7 | TRBV7-2 | NA | TGTGCCAGCAGCTTAGGGGGGGAGGCCTACGAGCAGTGCTTC | CASSLGGEAYEQCF
NA | TRBJ2-1 | TRBV6-1 | NA | TGTGCCAGCAGGGGGACTCGTCGAAAGGAGCAGTTCTTC | CASRGTRRKEQFF
NA | TRBJ2-3 | TRBV7-8 | once | TGTGCCAGCAGCTTGTTAGCGGAACCCACAGATACGCAGTATTTT | CASSLLAEPTDTQYF
NA | TRBJ2-1 | TRBV9 | NA | TGTGCCAGCAGCGTAACGAGCGGAGAATACAATGAGCAGTTCTTC | CASSVTSGEYNEQFF
NA | TRBJ1-2 | TRBV19 | NA | TGTGCCAGTAGTATAGACTTTAACTATGGCTACACCTTC | CASSIDFNYGYTF
NA | TRBJ2-7 | TRBV10-3 | few | TGTGCCATCAGTGATGGGCAGCTGTTACTCTACGAGCAGTACTTC | CAISDGQLLLYEQYF
TRBD2 | TRBJ2-7 | TRBV4-2 | once | TGTGCCAGCAGCCTTAGTCCTAGCGGGTCTACCTACGAGCAGTACTTC | CASSLSPSGSTYEQYF
NA | TRBJ2-1 | TRBV2 | NA | TGTGCCAGCAGTAAGGAGCGGTACAATGAGCAGTTCTTC | CASSKERYNEQFF
TRBD1 | TRBJ2-6 | TRBV19 | few | TGTGCCACTAGCCGGGACAGGGACAATGTGGGAGGGGCCAACGTCCTGACTTTC | CATSRDRDNVGGANVLTF
TRBD1 | TRBJ2-5 | TRBV6-6 | NA | TGTGCCAGCAGTACAGGGGGCGAATCGGAGACCCAGTACTTC | CASSTGGESETQYF
NA | TRBJ1-2 | TRBV11-1 | once | TGTGCCAGCAGCCCGACCGGGACTTATTATGGCTACACCTTC | CASSPTGTYYGYTF
TRBD2 | TRBJ2-7 | TRBV29-1 | NA | TGCAGCGTTGGACTAGCGGGAGGGTTAGGCTACGAGCAGTACTTC | CSVGLAGGLGYEQYF
TRBD1 | TRBJ2-1 | TRBV19 | few | TGTGCCAGTAGAGGACAGGGGGCCTGGGATGAGCAGTTCTTC | CASRGQGAWDEQFF
TRBD2 | TRBJ2-7 | TRBV10-2 | NA | TGCGCCAGCAGGACCGGGACTAGCAGCCACGAGCAGTACTTC | CASRTGTSSHEQYF
TRBD1 | TRBJ2-2 | TRBV19 | NA | TGTGCCACCGACGGGACAGGACTTAACACCGGGGAGCTGTTTTTT | CATDGTGLNTGELFF
NA | TRBJ1-1 | TRBV5-1 | NA | TGCGCCAGCAGCTTGGGCAGGGTCTATATGAACACTGAAGCTTTCTTT | CASSLGRVYMNTEAFF
NA | TRBJ2-1 | TRBV7-9 | NA | TGTGCCAGCAGCTTAGTAGAAAATAGAGAGCAGTTCTTC | CASSLVENREQFF
TRBD2 | TRBJ2-7 | TRBV19 | NA | TGTGCCAGTAGTATTTCGGGGGACTACTACGAGCAGTACTTC | CASSISGDYYEQYF
TRBD1 | TRBJ2-1 | TRBV5-1 | NA | TGCGCCAGCAGGCTACCCGGGACAGGGAAAAGGGTGATCTACAATGAGCAGTTCTTC | CASRLPGTGKRVIYNEQFF
NA | TRBJ1-4 | TRBV7-9 | NA | TGTGCCAGCAGCTTAGGTTCCGGGAATGAAAAACTGTTTTTT | CASSLGSGNEKLFF
TRBD1 | TRBJ2-7 | TRBV7-8 | NA | TGTGCCAGCAGCTTAGTAGGACAGGGCCACGAGCAGTACTTC | CASSLVGQGHEQYF
NA | TRBJ2-7 | TRBV9 | NA | TGTGCCAGCAGCGCCCCCCCTATTAACGAGCAGTACTTC | CASSAPPINEQYF
NA | TRBJ2-7 | TRBV5-6 | NA | TGTGCCAGCAGCACGGCGGGTGGATACTACGAGCAGTACTTC | CASSTAGGYYEQYF
NA | TRBJ2-3 | TRBV7-3 | NA | TGTGCCAGCAGCCCCGCGGGAGATACGCAGTATTTT | CASSPAGDTQYF
TRBD1 | TRBJ1-4 | TRBV5-1 | NA | TGCGCCAGCAGCCCGCCGGGACAGCTAAATGAAAAACTGTTTTTT | CASSPPGQLNEKLFF
NA | TRBJ2-3 | TRBV28 | NA | TGTGCCAGCAGTTTCGGTAGCCCCACAGATACGCAGTATTTT | CASSFGSPTDTQYF
NA | TRBJ2-1 | TRBV5-1 | NA | TGCGCCAGCAGCACTGGGAGCTCCTACAATGAGCAGTTCTTC | CASSTGSSYNEQFF
NA | TRBJ2-1 | TRBV2 | NA | TGTGCCAGCAGCCTACGGAGCTACAATGAGCAGTTCTTC | CASSLRSYNEQFF
NA | TRBJ1-2 | TRBV29-1 | NA | TGCAGCGTTGAAAGGGGGGGAGGTGGCTACACCTTC | CSVERGGGGYTF
TRBD1 | TRBJ1-1 | TRBV5-6 | NA | TGTGCCAGCAGCTCGACAGGGCGAGTTGGAACTGAAGCTTTCTTT | CASSSTGRVGTEAFF
TRBD2 | TRBJ2-7 | TRBV4-1 | NA | TGCGCCAGCAGCCAAGGGATCCAATGGCGGGAGGCCCCCTCCTACGAGCAGTACTTC | CASSQGIQWREAPSYEQYF
NA | TRBJ2-3 | TRBV27 | NA | TGTGCCAGCAGTTTTTGGGCAACAGATACGCAGTATTTT | CASSFWATDTQYF
TRBD1 | TRBJ2-2 | TRBV5-1 | NA | TGCGCCAGCAGCGACGACAGGGGGCACGGCACCGGGGAGCTGTTTTTT | CASSDDRGHGTGELFF
NA | TRBJ2-7 | TRBV6-5 | few | TGTGCCAGCAGTCACTACGAGCAGTACTTC | CASSHYEQYF
NA | TRBJ1-1 | TRBV5-6 | NA | TGTGCCAGCAGCCCCAAAGAAGGGGCTACTGAAGCTTTCTTT | CASSPKEGATEAFF
TRBD1 | TRBJ1-4 | TRBV28 | NA | TGTGCCACCGAAGACAGGGGCTACGAAAAACTGTTTTTT | CATEDRGYEKLFF